The 18 T cell receptor beta chains listed next were all sequenced from one sample in a study of blood T cell repertoires in COVID-19. The repertoire was sequenced with immunoSEQ multiplex PCR; TCRdb's copy has only in-frame clones and lacks some. The sample includes roughly 38,000 clones, approximately 88% seen only once; the top ten take 7% to 9%. Sequences were obtained from peripheral blood. Source of these receptors: a woman aged 70-85 years with acute or convalescent COVID-19.

V and J are TRBV5-5 and TRBJ1-5; D possibly corresponds to TRBD1 (6 bases). Trimming left V 0 bases short and J 7 bases short, with 14 bases between. The CDR3 contains 15 residues. Germline V lookup: CDR1 SGHKS, CDR2 YYEKEE (reference sequence). As DNA, the CDR3 is TGTGCCAGCAGCTTGGCAGGGGAAGGAGGACAGCCCCAGCATTTT. The encoded protein is CASSLAGEGGQPQHF.

The J gene is TRBJ1-5, the V gene TRBV5-6, with D hard to call. V gave up 3 bases and J gave up 7 bases, with 14 bases separating them. CDR1 SGHDT and CDR2 YYEEEE come from the germline V gene. There are 14 residues in the CDR3. CDR3 coding DNA: TGTGCCAGCAGCTCTTTGGCGGCGGCGCAGCCCCAGCATTTT. Its translation: CASSSLAAAQPQHF.

The chain is built from TRBV11-3 and TRBJ2-3; tentatively, D is TRBD2 (6 bases). The CDR3 has 16 residues. Germline lookup yields CDR1 SGHNT and CDR2 YENEEA. V shed 1 base and J shed 2 bases, with 13 bases lying between them. The DNA of the CDR3 is TGTGCCAGCAGCTTAGGGCGAGCGGGCTTCACAGATACGCAGTATTTT. Translation gives CASSLGRAGFTDTQYF.

This clone was observed a handful of times. The V and J genes are TRBV18 and TRBJ1-5; the match to TRBD1 covers 7 bases. This CDR3 has 14 residues. V lost 3 bases and J lost 7; bases outside the gene matches: 6. Germline assignment: CDR1 KGHSH and CDR2 LQKENI. The CDR3 spells CASSPGTVRQPQHF. The CDR3 DNA is TGTGCCAGCTCACCTGGGACAGTACGACAGCCCCAGCATTTT.

V usage is TRBV9 and J usage is TRBJ1-6; a possible D gene is TRBD1 (6 bases). V lost 2 bases and J lost 4, with 10 bases in between. Looked up from germline, CDR1 is SGDLS and CDR2 is YYNGEE. The CDR3 contains 15 residues. This CDR3 is CASSVSGQYNSPLHF. CDR3 sequence (DNA): TGTGCCAGCAGCGTCTCCGGACAGTATAATTCACCCCTCCACTTT. Full variable domain (remainder filled in from reference TRBV9 and TRBJ1-6): DSGVTQTPKHLITATGQRVTLRCSPRSGDLSVYWYQQSLDQGLQFLIQYYNGEERAKGNILERFSAQQFPDLHSELNLSSLELGDSALYFCASSVSGQYNSPLHFGNGTRLTVT.

The rearrangement uses TRBV24-1 and TRBJ2-3; no clear D gene. The CDR3 loop spans 17 amino acids. V was trimmed by 1 base and J by 2 bases, leaving 15 bases between them. Germline V CDR1 and CDR2: KGHDR, SFDVKD. CDR3 bases: TGTGCCACCAGTGATTTTGGCAGGTCTCTTAACACAGATACGCAGTATTTT. Its protein is CATSDFGRSLNTDTQYF.

This clone has only one observation. This chain joins TRBV7-9 and TRBJ2-7; the match to TRBD1 covers 8 bases. The J segment lost 3 bases and the V segment lost 5 bases, leaving 6 bases of the junction unmatched. The CDR3 totals 14 residues. The germline V gene encodes CDR1 SEHNR and CDR2 FQNEAQ (reference sequence). The CDR3: CASSLRDRIYEQYV. CDR3 sequence (DNA): TGTGCCAGCAGCCTTAGGGACAGGATCTACGAGCAGTACGTC.

The chain links TRBV9 to TRBJ2-3, with no clear D. CDR3 size: 13 residues. Germline CDR1 and CDR2: SGDLS and YYNGEE. With 4 bases removed from V and 0 bases from J, the gap between germline ends came to 6 bases. DNA of the CDR3: TGTGCCAGCAGCTCCACTAGCACAGATACGCAGTATTTT. It is translated as CASSSTSTDTQYF.

The chain joins TRBV5-6 to TRBJ1-2, with D unresolved. V was shortened by 2 bases and J by 8 bases, with 7 bases between the two germline ends. The CDR3 extends over 11 amino acids. Germline CDR1 reads SGHDT; CDR2 reads YYEEEE. This CDR3 reads CASSFRRGYTF. CDR3 sequence (DNA): TGTGCCAGCAGCTTCCGGAGGGGCTACACCTTC.

The gene calls are TRBV19 and TRBJ2-1, with a possible D match to TRBD2 (6 bases). The CDR3 totals 15 residues. V shed 7 bases and J shed 0 bases, with 13 bases lying between them. The germline V gene encodes CDR1 LNHDA and CDR2 SQIVND (reference sequence). CDR3: CASTPRGSSYNEQFF. DNA for the CDR3: TGTGCCAGTACCCCCCGGGGGAGCTCCTACAATGAGCAGTTCTTC.

The chain couples TRBV5-5 to TRBJ1-1, with a weak D call TRBD1 (5 bases). CDR1 and CDR2 from the germline V gene are SGHKS and YYEKEE (reference sequence). The V and J ends lost 6 bases and 5 bases respectively, with 11 bases between them. CDR3 size: 12 residues. CDR3 amino acids: CASTWGDTEAFF. The CDR3 DNA is TGTGCCAGCACCTGGGGGGATACTGAAGCTTTCTTT. Full variable domain (rest looked up from reference TRBV5-5 and TRBJ1-1): DAGVTQSPTHLIKTRGQQVTLRCSPISGHKSVSWYQQVLGQGPQFIFQYYEKEERGRGNFPDRFSARQFPNYSSELNVNALLLGDSALYLCASTWGDTEAFFGQGTRLTVV.

This chain uses TRBV9 with TRBJ2-1, with 10 nucleotides matching TRBD2. J gave up 9 bases and V 0 bases, and 9 bases lay outside the gene matches. CDR1 is SGDLS and CDR2 is YYNGEE in the germline V gene. This CDR3 has 16 amino acids. The CDR3 DNA reads as TGTGCCAGCAGCGTAGCCCGGGGGACTAGCGCTGGTGAGCAGTTCTTC. Amino acid sequence: CASSVARGTSAGEQFF.

The rearrangement joins TRBV5-4 to TRBJ2-4, with 7 bases matching TRBD2. CDR3 size: 14 residues. CDR1 SGHNT and CDR2 YYREEE come from the germline V gene (reference sequence). V shed 4 bases, J shed 4 bases, and the junction held 5 bases outside the gene matches. The CDR3 loop reads CASSTDGGKNIQYF. CDR3 DNA: TGTGCCAGCAGCACGGACGGGGGGAAAAACATTCAGTACTTC.

This clone was seen just once. The chain joins TRBV6-2 or TRBV6-3 to TRBJ2-1; 13 bases fit TRBD2. This CDR3 is 16 amino acids long. Per the germline V gene, CDR1 is MNHEY and CDR2 is SVGEGT. Losses at the gene ends were 2 bases for V and 8 bases for J; bases not matched to a gene: 6. The CDR3 reads CASSYARTSGRDEQFF. The CDR3 DNA is TGTGCCAGCAGTTACGCCCGGACTAGCGGGAGAGATGAGCAGTTCTTC.

This clone was seen more than once but under ten times. The chain links TRBV11-2 to TRBJ1-6; 9 bases agree with TRBD1. The trim removed 1 base at V and 9 bases at J, leaving 4 bases unmatched. The CDR3 sequence is 15 residues long. Germline lookup yields CDR1 SGHAT and CDR2 FQNNGV. The CDR3 DNA reads as TGTGCCAGCAGCTTAGGTGGACAGGGGTTTTCACCCCTCCACTTT. This codes for CASSLGGQGFSPLHF. Full variable domain (missing parts from reference TRBV11-2 and TRBJ1-6): EAGVAQSPRYKIIEKRQSVAFWCNPISGHATLYWYQQILGQGPKLLIQFQNNGVVDDSQLPKDRFSAERLKGVDSTLKIQPAKLEDSAVYLCASSLGGQGFSPLHFGNGTRLTVT.

The chain uses TRBV11-2 and TRBJ2-3, with 7 positions matching TRBD2. The CDR3 has 14 residues. With 5 bases clipped from V and 6 bases from J, the junction kept 8 bases outside the gene matches. The germline V gene has CDR1 SGHAT and CDR2 FQNNGV. CDR3 coding DNA: TGTGCCAGCAGCACCCGGGGGGAGGGTGATACGCAGTATTTT. As protein: CASSTRGEGDTQYF.

This chain uses TRBV30 with TRBJ2-3; 10 bases line up with TRBD2. The CDR3 is 14 residues long. The germline gives CDR1 GTSNPN, CDR2 SVGIG (reference sequence). Unmatched junction bases numbered 11, after V lost 8 bases and J lost 6 bases. CDR3 amino acids: CAQTTGTSVDTQYF. For the CDR3, the DNA is TGTGCCCAAACGACCGGGACTAGCGTGGATACGCAGTATTTT.

The chain links TRBV9 to TRBJ2-6, with D unclear. CDR1 is SGDLS, CDR2 YYNGEE, per germline. The CDR3 contains 15 residues. Trimming left V 3 bases short and J 0 bases short, with 7 bases between. In DNA, the CDR3 is TGTGCCAGCAGCGGAGATATCTCTGGGGCCAACGTCCTGACTTTC. Protein: CASSGDISGANVLTF.